Listed below are T cell receptor beta chains from one sample, sequenced in a study of cytomegalovirus exposure and HLA in healthy donors. Produced via immunoSEQ multiplex PCR; TCRdb's table is partial and in-frame only. The table includes 140,000 or so clones, around four fifths detected once. The sample consisted of PBMCs. The receptors were sampled from a male donor in good health and CMV-seronegative. Both conserved end residues are part of each CDR3. The D gene is left open where the match is weak. Part of the rows lack a size; the others show once, few, many or a class for expanded clones.

clone_size d_call j_call v_call cdr3_aa cdr3_nt
NA NA TRBJ2-2 TRBV4-3 CASSQDAAFNTGELFF TGCGCCAGCAGCCAAGATGCGGCGTTTAACACCGGGGAGCTGTTTTTT
NA TRBD1 TRBJ2-7 TRBV7-2 CASSHTTGVSEQYF TGTGCCAGCAGCCATACGACAGGGGTGAGCGAGCAGTACTTC
NA TRBD1 TRBJ2-3 TRBV5-4 CASSLGQGGTDTQYF TGTGCCAGCAGCTTGGGGCAGGGGGGCACAGATACGCAGTATTTT
once NA TRBJ1-3 TRBV11-2 CASSLDPRLGGVGNTIYF TGTGCCAGCAGCTTAGATCCCCGGCTAGGGGGAGTCGGAAACACCATATATTTT
NA NA TRBJ1-3 TRBV5-6 CASSSGGGNTIYF TGTGCCAGCAGCTCAGGCGGGGGAAACACCATATATTTT
NA NA TRBJ2-1 TRBV9 CAGSVVDYNEQFF TGTGCCGGCAGCGTAGTAGACTACAATGAGCAGTTCTTC
few NA TRBJ2-2 TRBV14 CASSQHRVGLRDTGELFF TGTGCCAGCAGCCAGCACAGGGTGGGCTTAAGGGACACCGGGGAGCTGTTTTTT
NA NA TRBJ1-1 TRBV6-6 CAIRGGSNTEAFF TGTGCCATACGGGGGGGTTCGAACACTGAAGCTTTCTTT
NA NA TRBJ1-2 TRBV11-2 CASSLGGVANYGYTF TGTGCCAGCAGCTTAGGGGGGGTAGCTAACTATGGCTACACCTTC
NA TRBD2 TRBJ2-1 TRBV29-1 CSVETSALEGQFF TGCAGCGTTGAAACTAGCGCGCTTGAAGGGCAGTTCTTC
NA NA TRBJ1-5 TRBV18 CASSFYSNQPQHF TGTGCCAGCTCTTTTTATAGCAATCAGCCCCAGCATTTT
NA NA TRBJ1-1 TRBV25-1 CASSRGGHTEAFF TGTGCCAGCAGCCGAGGGGGACATACGGAAGCTTTCTTT
NA NA TRBJ2-7 TRBV29-1 CSVYTLAYEQYF TGCAGCGTTTACACCCTAGCCTACGAGCAGTACTTC
NA NA TRBJ2-5 TRBV7-2 CASSLGGPETQYF TGTGCCAGCAGCTTAGGGGGGCCGGAGACCCAGTACTTC
NA NA TRBJ2-5 TRBV29-1 CSVVWGGKETQYF TGCAGCGTTGTATGGGGCGGTAAAGAGACCCAGTACTTC
NA TRBD2 TRBJ2-3 TRBV6-7 CASSYEQREGTDTQYF TGTGCCAGCAGTTACGAACAGCGGGAGGGGACAGATACGCAGTATTTT
NA TRBD2 TRBJ2-1 TRBV19 CASTNLAGGRNEQFF TGTGCCAGTACCAATCTAGCGGGGGGGCGAAATGAGCAGTTCTTC
NA TRBD1 TRBJ1-2 TRBV5-4 CASSLGGQGLGYTF TGTGCCAGCAGCTTGGGGGGACAGGGTTTAGGCTACACCTTC
NA TRBD1 TRBJ2-3 TRBV18 CASSPRTGGSTDTQYF TGTGCCAGCTCACCGAGGACAGGAGGTAGCACAGATACGCAGTATTTT
NA NA TRBJ1-5 TRBV15 CATSSGRGDQPQHF TGTGCCACCAGCAGTGGGAGGGGAGATCAGCCCCAGCATTTT
NA NA TRBJ1-5 TRBV4-1 CASSQGNRVNQPQHF TGCGCCAGCAGCCAAGGAAACAGGGTCAATCAGCCCCAGCATTTT
NA NA TRBJ1-1 TRBV15 CATVGQKGTEAFF TGTGCCACCGTCGGACAGAAAGGCACTGAAGCTTTCTTT
NA TRBD2 TRBJ2-7 TRBV7-2 CASSSGTSGNYEQYF TGTGCCAGCAGCTCCGGCACTAGCGGTAACTACGAGCAGTACTTC
NA NA TRBJ1-2 TRBV10-3 CAISEPGLLTDGYTF TGTGCCATCAGTGAGCCGGGACTACTTACGGATGGCTACACCTTC